This TCR beta chain was recorded in a study of blood T cells in healthy people across ages. With a J-beta primer mix and a sample-barcoded 5' primer, a second PCR ran about 7 to 12 cycles. Via MiXCR, TCRdb re-called the 5' RACE reads, giving one row per CDR3 protein. In the table there are 1.5 million to 2 million distinct CDR3 sequences, roughly 50% of which are singletons. CDR3 size: 19 residues. J gave up 6 bases and V 0 bases, and 18 bases lay outside the gene matches. The germline V gene has CDR1 LGHNA and CDR2 YNFKEQ. Donors gave roughly 10 milliliters of peripheral blood apiece. The V call is TRBV4-2, the J call TRBJ1-2, with 8 bases that match TRBD1. The TCR comes from a middle-aged woman in good health. Sequences were obtained from blood. The CDR3 loop reads CASSQDSISAGGALDGYTF. The CDR3 bases are TGTGCCAGCAGCCAAGATTCGATAAGTGCAGGGGGCGCCTTGGATGGCTACACCTTC.